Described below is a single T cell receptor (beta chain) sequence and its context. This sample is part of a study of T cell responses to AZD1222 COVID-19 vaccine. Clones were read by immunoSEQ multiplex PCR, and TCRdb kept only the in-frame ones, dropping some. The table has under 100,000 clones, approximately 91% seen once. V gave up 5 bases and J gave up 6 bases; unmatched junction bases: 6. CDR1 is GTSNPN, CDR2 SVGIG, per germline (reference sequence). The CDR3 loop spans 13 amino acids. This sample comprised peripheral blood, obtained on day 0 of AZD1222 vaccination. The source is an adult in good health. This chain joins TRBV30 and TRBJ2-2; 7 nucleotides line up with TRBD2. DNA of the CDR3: TGTGCCTGGGTTCGACTAGCCCCCGGGGAGCTGTTTTTT. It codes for CAWVRLAPGELFF.